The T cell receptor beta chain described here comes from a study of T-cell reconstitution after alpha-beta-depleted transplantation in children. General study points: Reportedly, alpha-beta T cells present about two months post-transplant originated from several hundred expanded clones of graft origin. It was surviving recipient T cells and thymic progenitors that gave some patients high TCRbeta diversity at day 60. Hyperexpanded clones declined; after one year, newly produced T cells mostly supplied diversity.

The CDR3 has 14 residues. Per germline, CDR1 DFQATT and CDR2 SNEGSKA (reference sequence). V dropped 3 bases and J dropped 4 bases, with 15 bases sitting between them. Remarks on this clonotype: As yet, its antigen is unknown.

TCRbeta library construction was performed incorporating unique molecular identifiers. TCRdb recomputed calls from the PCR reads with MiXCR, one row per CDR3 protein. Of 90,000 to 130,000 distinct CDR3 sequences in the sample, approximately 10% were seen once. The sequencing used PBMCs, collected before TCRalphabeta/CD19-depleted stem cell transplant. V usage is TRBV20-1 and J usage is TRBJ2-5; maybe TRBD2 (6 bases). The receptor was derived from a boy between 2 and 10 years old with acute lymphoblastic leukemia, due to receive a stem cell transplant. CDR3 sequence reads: CSARIAARRETQYF. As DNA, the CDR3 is TGCAGTGCTAGGATAGCGGCGAGAAGAGAGACCCAGTACTTC.